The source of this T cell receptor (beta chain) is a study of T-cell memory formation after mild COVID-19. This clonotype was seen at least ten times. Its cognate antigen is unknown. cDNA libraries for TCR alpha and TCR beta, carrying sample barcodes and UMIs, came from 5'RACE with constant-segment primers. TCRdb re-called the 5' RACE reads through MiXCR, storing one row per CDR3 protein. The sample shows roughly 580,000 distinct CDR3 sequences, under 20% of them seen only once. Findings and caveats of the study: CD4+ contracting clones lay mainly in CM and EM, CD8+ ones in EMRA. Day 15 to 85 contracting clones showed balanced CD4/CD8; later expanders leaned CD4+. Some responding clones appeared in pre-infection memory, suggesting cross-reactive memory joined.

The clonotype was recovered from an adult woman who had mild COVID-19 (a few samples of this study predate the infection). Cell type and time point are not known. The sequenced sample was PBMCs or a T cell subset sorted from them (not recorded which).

The chain's CDR3 is CSVYPYGRDNEQFF. In nucleotides, the CDR3 is TGCAGCGTCTACCCCTACGGTCGGGACAATGAGCAGTTCTTC. The chain joins TRBV29-1 to TRBJ2-1, with no clear D. V was trimmed by 6 bases and J by 5 bases, leaving 17 bases between them. The germline V gene has CDR1 SQVTM and CDR2 ANQGSEA. The CDR3 is made up of 14 amino acids.